The 17 T cell receptor beta chains given below trace back to one sample, sequenced in a study of OX40 agonist ivuxolimab in advanced cancers. Some clones are missing from TCRdb's copy, which holds only in-frame ones; the method was immunoSEQ multiplex PCR. This table has 72,000 or so clones, 80% to 90% appearing once. The source was CD4+ or CD8+ T cells sorted from blood, collected in a trial of the OX40 agonist ivuxolimab. The receptors were gathered from an adult with an advanced solid tumor such as melanoma, head and neck, liver or kidney cancer.

The V call is TRBV6-5, the J call TRBJ2-7, with 9 bases identical to TRBD2. The V gene end was trimmed by 7 bases and the J gene end by 3 bases; junction bases not matched to a gene: 10. The CDR3 has 15 residues. CDR1 and CDR2 from the germline V gene are MNHEY and SVGAGI. In DNA, the CDR3 is TGTGCCAGCACTTCACCGGGACTAGCCTTCTACGAGCAGTACTTC. It encodes CASTSPGLAFYEQYF.

The CDR3 DNA is TGTGCCAGCAGTGGAACAAGCAACACTGAAGCTTTCTTT. It codes for CASSGTSNTEAFF. V gene TRBV6-1 combines with J gene TRBJ1-1; D gene ambiguous. The germline V and J ends were trimmed by 4 bases and 2 bases, with 8 bases remaining between them. Germline-derived CDR1 and CDR2 are MNHNS and SASEGT. The CDR3 extends over 13 amino acids.

The CDR3: CATAVPTSSYNEQFF. The CDR3 DNA reads as TGTGCCACGGCTGTTCCAACTAGCTCCTACAATGAGCAGTTCTTC. The chain carries TRBV5-8 and TRBJ2-1; weak D call: TRBD2 (5 bases). The CDR3 has 15 residues. The ends were cut back, 9 bases at V and 0 bases at J, with 16 bases in the middle. The germline gives CDR1 SGHTS, CDR2 YDEGEE.

The chain employs TRBV2 and TRBJ2-3; D may correspond to TRBD1 or TRBD2 (5 bases each). The CDR3 is made up of 14 amino acids. V gave up 4 bases and J gave up 5 bases, with 13 bases separating them. Germline assignment: CDR1 SNHLY and CDR2 FYNNEI. The CDR3 coding sequence is TGTGCCAGCAGTGCAGGGACCCCCCGAGATACGCAGTATTTT. This translates into CASSAGTPRDTQYF.

This chain connects TRBV27 to TRBJ2-5; weak D call: TRBD1 (6 bases). The CDR3 spans 13 residues. Trimming cost V 3 bases and J 1 base, with 6 bases left between them. CDR1 is MNHEY, CDR2 SMNVEV, per germline (reference sequence). The CDR3: CASSLGAQETQYF. The CDR3 nucleotides read TGTGCCAGCAGTTTGGGGGCCCAAGAGACCCAGTACTTC.

As for this clone: Other DNA sequences in the sample encode the same CDR3. The chain combines TRBV5-1 with TRBJ1-2; D may be TRBD1 (5 bases). V was shortened by 2 bases and J by 5 bases, with 13 bases between the two germline ends. Germline V gene data show CDR1 as SGHRS and CDR2 as YFSETQ. This CDR3 is built from 14 residues. CDR3 bases: TGCGCCAGCAGCTTCGGAGGGGAGGGATATGGCTACACCTTC. Protein product: CASSFGGEGYGYTF.

The chain employs TRBV19 and TRBJ2-4; the match to TRBD1 covers 7 bases. V was pared by 5 bases and J by 5 bases, with 9 bases of the junction left unmatched. The length of the CDR3 is 15 residues. Germline V lookup: CDR1 LNHDA, CDR2 SQIVND (reference sequence). This CDR3 is CASSQGDVVENIQYF. The CDR3 nucleotides are TGTGCCAGTAGTCAGGGGGATGTTGTCGAAAACATTCAGTACTTC.

The V call is TRBV5-1, the J call TRBJ2-3, with D possibly TRBD1 on 6 matching bases. Germline CDR1 SGHRS, CDR2 YFSETQ. The CDR3 sequence is 15 residues long. Deletions cut 4 bases from V and 2 bases from J, with 14 bases between. CDR3 sequence: CASSLQGPYTDTQYF. As DNA, the CDR3 is TGCGCCAGCAGCCTGCAGGGGCCTTACACAGATACGCAGTATTTT.

The V call is TRBV2, the J call TRBJ2-7, with 7 bases lining up with TRBD2. Germline assignment: CDR1 SNHLY and CDR2 FYNNEI. The CDR3 is 14 residues long. V dropped 1 base and J dropped 9; count of bases not matched to a gene: 9. The CDR3 DNA reads TGTGCCAGCAGTGAAGTAGGAGGGAGGGAGTTGCAGTACTTC. Translated, it gives CASSEVGGRELQYF.

The chain couples TRBV9 to TRBJ2-1, with 9 bases matching TRBD2. The CDR3 is 16 amino acids. Losses at the gene ends were 3 bases for V and 2 bases for J; bases not matched to a gene: 6. CDR1 SGDLS and CDR2 YYNGEE come from the germline V gene. The CDR3 spells CASSEGGRAPYNEQFF. The CDR3 region has the DNA TGTGCCAGCAGCGAAGGCGGGAGGGCACCCTACAATGAGCAGTTCTTC.

The V call is TRBV15, the J call TRBJ2-3; 9 positions agree with TRBD1. Germline CDR1 reads LNHNV; CDR2 reads YYDKDF (reference sequence). This CDR3 region has 15 residues. V lost 5 bases, J lost 4 bases, and 7 bases stayed unmatched. The DNA for the CDR3 is TGTGCCACCAGCGTACGGGACAGGGCGGCAGATACGCAGTATTTT. Protein product: CATSVRDRAADTQYF.

The chain recombines TRBV11-1 with TRBJ2-3; no clear D. Germline CDR1 reads SGHAT; CDR2 reads FQDESV (reference sequence). The CDR3 spans 11 residues. Between the trimmed V and J ends, which lost 6 bases and 5 bases, there was a span of 6 bases. CDR3 nucleotide sequence: TGTGCCAGCAGTCCTAAAGATACGCAGTATTTT. Amino acid sequence: CASSPKDTQYF.

The gene calls are TRBV2 and TRBJ1-5; perhaps TRBD1 as D (5 bases). The germline V gene encodes CDR1 SNHLY and CDR2 FYNNEI. The CDR3 extends over 14 amino acids. The V and J ends lost 8 bases and 3 bases respectively, with 14 bases between them. CDR3 protein: CASQEGNNNQPQHF. DNA of the CDR3: TGTGCCAGCCAGGAGGGGAACAACAATCAGCCCCAGCATTTT.

This sequence joins TRBV10-3 and TRBJ1-5, with D perhaps TRBD1 (5 bases). Per the germline V gene, CDR1 is ENHRY and CDR2 is SYGVKD. With 3 bases removed from V and 4 bases from J, the gap between germline ends came to 10 bases. CDR3 length equals 14 residues. The CDR3 here is CAISDGGRNQPQHF. Here the CDR3 DNA reads TGTGCCATCAGTGATGGGGGACGGAATCAGCCCCAGCATTTT.

V gene TRBV6-1 combines with J gene TRBJ2-5; possibly TRBD1 for D (5 bases). The V end lost 2 bases, the J end lost 7 bases, and 11 bases lay between the germline ends. Germline V lookup: CDR1 MNHNS, CDR2 SASEGT. This CDR3 is built from 13 residues. This chain's CDR3 is CASSEQGAGTQYF. The CDR3 DNA sequence: TGTGCCAGCAGTGAACAAGGGGCAGGGACCCAGTACTTC.

The V and J genes are TRBV5-8 and TRBJ2-7; TRBD1 agrees at 9 bases. The V segment lost 5 bases and the J segment 6 bases; nucleotides outside the gene matches: 9. The CDR3 totals 14 residues. In germline, CDR1 is SGHTS, CDR2 YDEGEE. Written as DNA, the CDR3 is TGTGCCAGCAGACGGACAGGGGCCGCCCTCGAGCAGTACTTC. It is translated as CASRRTGAALEQYF.

This chain links TRBV19 with TRBJ2-1; TRBD2 matches 10 bases. CDR3 length equals 15 residues. CDR1 LNHDA and CDR2 SQIVND come from the germline V gene (reference sequence). V lost 5 bases and J lost 8; bases outside the gene matches: 9. The CDR3 nucleotides read TGTGCCAGTAGTGCGCGACTAGCGGGCGTGTATGAGCAGTTCTTC. Translation gives CASSARLAGVYEQFF.